This is a list of T cell receptor beta chains from one sample in a study of cytomegalovirus exposure and HLA in healthy donors. Sequenced by immunoSEQ multiplex PCR; TCRdb stores in-frame clones only, minus some. The table shows 95,000 to 110,000 clones, with approximately 76% occurring only once. What was sequenced was PBMCs. Receptor source: a man younger than 35 in good health and CMV-seronegative. The CDR3 runs from the conserved cysteine through the conserved F or W. D genes are given only for firm matches.

J: TRBJ2-7; D: TRBD2; V: TRBV5-1; CDR3: CASSPGLAGAPYEQYF
J: TRBJ1-6; D: NA; V: TRBV21-1; CDR3: CASSNRDSGEYRLLHF
J: TRBJ1-2; D: TRBD1; V: TRBV29-1; CDR3: CSAATGTNYGYTF
J: TRBJ1-4; D: NA; V: TRBV10-1; CDR3: CASSDWGPQRATNEKLFF
J: TRBJ1-1; D: NA; V: TRBV5-1; CDR3: CASSIRTFTSEAFF
J: TRBJ1-3; D: NA; V: TRBV4-2; CDR3: CASSQGGNSGNTIYF
J: TRBJ2-7; D: TRBD2; V: TRBV5-4; CDR3: CASSPGTSGLGEQYF
J: TRBJ2-3; D: NA; V: TRBV9; CDR3: CASSVRTRGDTDTQYF
J: TRBJ2-1; D: NA; V: TRBV5-1; CDR3: CASSLRGSYNEQFF
J: TRBJ1-1; D: NA; V: TRBV27; CDR3: CASSYGRDTEAFF
J: TRBJ2-3; D: NA; V: TRBV19; CDR3: CASSIVPGGDTQYF
J: TRBJ2-2; D: NA; V: TRBV11-2; CDR3: CASSLDSASRSGELFF
J: TRBJ1-5; D: NA; V: TRBV6-1; CDR3: CASSENVLKSQPQHF
J: TRBJ2-3; D: NA; V: TRBV10-3; CDR3: CAITPGLRESDTQYF
J: TRBJ1-6; D: TRBD1; V: TRBV7-3; CDR3: CASSPSAPGQGYSPLHF
J: TRBJ2-3; D: TRBD2; V: TRBV28; CDR3: CASSLLAGGRNTQYF
J: TRBJ2-2; D: NA; V: TRBV5-8; CDR3: CASSLSGFPGELFF
J: TRBJ2-2; D: TRBD2; V: TRBV2; CDR3: CASSALAGNTGELFF
J: TRBJ2-5; D: TRBD1; V: TRBV5-1; CDR3: CASSRTGAGETQYF
J: TRBJ2-1; D: TRBD2; V: TRBV7-2; CDR3: CASSKGLGSYNEQFF
J: TRBJ2-3; D: TRBD2; V: TRBV10-1; CDR3: CASSDVAGGRDTQYF
J: TRBJ2-3; D: TRBD2; V: TRBV7-2; CDR3: CASSRRRSGGSTDTQYF
J: TRBJ2-7; D: NA; V: TRBV18; CDR3: CASSQGQSARSYEQYF
J: TRBJ1-2; D: NA; V: TRBV5-4; CDR3: CASSFAGGGGYTF
J: TRBJ2-3; D: TRBD1; V: TRBV28; CDR3: CASTTGTVQYF
J: TRBJ2-7; D: NA; V: TRBV5-5; CDR3: CASSPRGGSYEQYF
J: TRBJ2-7; D: NA; V: TRBV28; CDR3: CASSLRQGYEQYF
J: TRBJ1-6; D: NA; V: TRBV9; CDR3: CASSVVGTAGSPLHF